Listed below are T cell receptor beta chains from one sample, sequenced in a study of cytomegalovirus exposure and HLA in healthy donors. Using immunoSEQ multiplex PCR, the repertoire was profiled, and TCRdb retains in-frame clones only, with some absent. The sample contains 130,000 or so clones, 85% to 90% of which appear only once. Sequencing input: PBMCs. The receptors were sampled from a woman under 30 in good health and CMV-seronegative. Both conserved end residues are part of each CDR3.

j_gene,v_gene,CDR3aa
TRBJ1-5,TRBV7-9,CASSTGQNQPQHF
TRBJ2-3,TRBV7-7,CASSLVEREVTDTQYF
TRBJ2-1,TRBV27,CASSPTRVTNEQFF
TRBJ2-7,TRBV7-9,CASRPGGDSYEQYF
TRBJ2-2,TRBV5-1,CASSLAQMNTGELFF
TRBJ2-1,TRBV9,CASSPRGVVRTYNEQFF
TRBJ2-2,TRBV7-2,CASSRGVPNTGELFF
TRBJ2-1,TRBV30,CAWSGGRIGSEQFF
TRBJ2-4,TRBV29-1,CSGRGLAGNIQYF
TRBJ1-1,TRBV19,CASTLQGTLNTEAFF
TRBJ1-4,TRBV6-1,CASSRDRDEKLFF
TRBJ1-1,TRBV6-6,CASSSPIHGTEAFF
TRBJ2-3,TRBV28,CASSLTGDPDTQYF
TRBJ2-7,TRBV11-3,CASSLGSPRGQYF
TRBJ1-3,TRBV5-6,CASSLGPTGSGNTIYF
TRBJ1-2,TRBV5-1,CASSPGQQSYGYTF
TRBJ2-5,TRBV4-1,CASSQESGVGTQYF
TRBJ1-3,TRBV6-1,CASREQGTLSGNTIYF
TRBJ2-1,TRBV21-1,CARGWGDGEQFF
TRBJ1-3,TRBV9,CASSTRGVKDHSGNTIYF
TRBJ2-5,TRBV6-6,CASSREVRTQYF
TRBJ1-2,TRBV10-2,CASSERTGGGGYTF
TRBJ2-7,TRBV28,CASSLPLPGQGAWYEQYF
TRBJ1-4,TRBV21-1,CASSTRQGAIEKLFF
TRBJ2-3,TRBV5-4,CASSLGASGNTDTQYF
TRBJ1-4,TRBV7-9,CASSLVADNNEKLFF
TRBJ2-1,TRBV7-3,CASSSPNGEGKNEQFF
TRBJ2-2,TRBV4-3,CASSQGGTGAGELFF
TRBJ2-1,TRBV2,CASSGARGGREQFF
TRBJ2-5,TRBV28,CASSLGAIQETQYF
TRBJ2-1,TRBV27,CASIEGGTGENEQFF
TRBJ2-5,TRBV5-4,CASSLGVAGGQETQYF